This TCR beta chain was retrieved from a study of T cell responses to AZD1222 COVID-19 vaccine. TCRdb's table, derived via immunoSEQ multiplex PCR, lists solely in-frame clones and lacks some. The table records around 110,000 clones, around 90% of them present only once. Study conclusions and caveats: Across spike, vaccine-associated CD4 TCRs were found, dominant at 160-218 and 743-854. Samples come after the peak T cell response, not at day 14. Reports indicate that nearly half of spike-specific TCRs are directed at unmutated variant regions. Clonal diversity may have been underestimated, and the donors were mostly white British, with more females than males.

Germline V CDR1 and CDR2: SGHTA, FQGTGA. Deletions cut 4 bases from V and 0 bases from J, with 19 bases between. The CDR3 extends over 17 amino acids. About this clone itself: Its antigen is unidentified.

Here the sequenced sample was peripheral blood, taken on day 0 of AZD1222 vaccination. The source of this sequence is an adult in good health. The chain has TRBV7-3 and TRBJ2-7, with D possibly matching TRBD2 (6 bases). CDR3 sequence reads: CASSCPLGREASYEQYF. The CDR3 region has the DNA TGTGCCAGCAGCTGTCCCCTGGGCAGGGAGGCCTCCTACGAGCAGTACTTC. The full variable domain, with the rest looked up from reference TRBV7-3 and TRBJ2-7, is GAGVSQTPSNKVTEKGKYVELRCDPISGHTALYWYRQSLGQGPEFLIYFQGTGAADDSGLPNDRFFAVRPEGSVSTLKIQRTERGDSAVYLCASSCPLGREASYEQYFGPGTRLTVT.